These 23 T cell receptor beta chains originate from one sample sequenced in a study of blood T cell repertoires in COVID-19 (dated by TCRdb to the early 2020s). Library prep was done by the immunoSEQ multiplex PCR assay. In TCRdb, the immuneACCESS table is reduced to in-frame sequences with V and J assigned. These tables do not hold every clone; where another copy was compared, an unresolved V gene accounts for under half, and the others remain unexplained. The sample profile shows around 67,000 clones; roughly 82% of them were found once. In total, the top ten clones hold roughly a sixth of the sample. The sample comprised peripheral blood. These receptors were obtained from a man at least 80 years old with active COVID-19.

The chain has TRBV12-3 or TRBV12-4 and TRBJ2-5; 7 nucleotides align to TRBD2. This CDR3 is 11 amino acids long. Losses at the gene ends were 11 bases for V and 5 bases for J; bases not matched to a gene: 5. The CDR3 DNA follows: TGTGCCTCGCGGGGGATTGAGACCCAGTACTTC. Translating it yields CASRGIETQYF.

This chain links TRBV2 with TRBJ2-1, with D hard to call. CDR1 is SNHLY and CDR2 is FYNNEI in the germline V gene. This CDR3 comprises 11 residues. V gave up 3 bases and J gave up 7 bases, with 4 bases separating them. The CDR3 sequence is CASSDRNEQFF. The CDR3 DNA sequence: TGTGCCAGCAGTGACCGTAATGAGCAGTTCTTC. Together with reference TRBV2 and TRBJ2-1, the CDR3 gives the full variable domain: EPEVTQTPSHQVTQMGQEVILRCVPISNHLYFYWYRQILGQKVEFLVSFYNNEISEKSEIFDDQFSVERPDGSNFTLKIRSTKLEDSAMYFCASSDRNEQFFGPGTRLTVL.

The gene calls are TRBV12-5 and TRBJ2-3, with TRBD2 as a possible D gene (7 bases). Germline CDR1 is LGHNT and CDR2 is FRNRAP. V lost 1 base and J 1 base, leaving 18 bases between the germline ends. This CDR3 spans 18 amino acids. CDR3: CASGLDRDTGRGTDTQYF. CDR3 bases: TGTGCTAGTGGTTTGGACCGAGACACAGGGAGGGGCACAGATACGCAGTATTTT.

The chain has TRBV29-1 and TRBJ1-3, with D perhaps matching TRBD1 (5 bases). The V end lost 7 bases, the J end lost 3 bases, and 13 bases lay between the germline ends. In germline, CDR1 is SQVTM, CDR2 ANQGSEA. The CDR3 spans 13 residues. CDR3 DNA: TGCAGCGCTACAACAGGTCTTGGAAACACCATATATTTT. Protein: CSATTGLGNTIYF.

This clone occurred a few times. The CDR3: CASIQKVGQNYEQYF. CDR3 nucleotides: TGTGCCAGCATCCAAAAGGTGGGCCAGAACTACGAGCAGTACTTC. This chain uses TRBV7-8 with TRBJ2-7; no definite D call. Looked up from germline, CDR1 is SGHVS and CDR2 is FQNEAQ. Deletions cut 7 bases from V and 3 bases from J, with 19 bases between. The CDR3 totals 15 residues.

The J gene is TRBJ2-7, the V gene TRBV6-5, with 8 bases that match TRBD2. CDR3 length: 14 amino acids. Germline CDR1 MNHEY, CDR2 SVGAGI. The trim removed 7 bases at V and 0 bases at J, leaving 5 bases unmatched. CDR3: CASISGGSSYEQYF. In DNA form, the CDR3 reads TGTGCCAGCATATCGGGGGGGAGCTCCTACGAGCAGTACTTC.

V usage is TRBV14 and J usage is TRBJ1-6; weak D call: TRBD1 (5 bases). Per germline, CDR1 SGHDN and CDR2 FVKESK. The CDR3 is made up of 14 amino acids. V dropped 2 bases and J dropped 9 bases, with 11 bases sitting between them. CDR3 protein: CASSQFQGGSPLHF. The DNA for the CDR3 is TGTGCCAGCAGCCAATTTCAGGGAGGTTCACCCCTCCACTTT.

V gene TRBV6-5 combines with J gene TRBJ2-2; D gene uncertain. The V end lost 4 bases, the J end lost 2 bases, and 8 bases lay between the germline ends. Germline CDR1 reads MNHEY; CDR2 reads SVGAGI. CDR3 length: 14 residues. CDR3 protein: CASSSSLNTGELFF. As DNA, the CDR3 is TGTGCCAGCAGTTCCTCTCTAAACACCGGGGAGCTGTTTTTT.

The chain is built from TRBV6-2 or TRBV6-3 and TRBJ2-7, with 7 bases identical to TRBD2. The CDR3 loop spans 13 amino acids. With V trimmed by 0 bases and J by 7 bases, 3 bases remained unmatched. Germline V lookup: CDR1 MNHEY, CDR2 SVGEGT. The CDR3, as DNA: TGTGCCAGCAGTTACTCGCCGGGGGGAGAGCAGTACTTC. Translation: CASSYSPGGEQYF.

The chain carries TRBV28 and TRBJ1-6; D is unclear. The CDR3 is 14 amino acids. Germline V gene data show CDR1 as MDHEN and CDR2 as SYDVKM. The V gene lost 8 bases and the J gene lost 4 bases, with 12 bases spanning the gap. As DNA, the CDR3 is TGTGCCAGCCTGGGTCAGGATTATAATTCACCCCTCCACTTT. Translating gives CASLGQDYNSPLHF.

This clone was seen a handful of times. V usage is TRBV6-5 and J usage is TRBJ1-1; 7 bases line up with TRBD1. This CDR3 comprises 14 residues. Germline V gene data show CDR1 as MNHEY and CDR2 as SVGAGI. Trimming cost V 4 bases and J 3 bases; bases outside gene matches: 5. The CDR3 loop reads CASSSEGAHTEAFF. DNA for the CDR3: TGTGCCAGCAGTTCCGAGGGGGCCCACACTGAAGCTTTCTTT.

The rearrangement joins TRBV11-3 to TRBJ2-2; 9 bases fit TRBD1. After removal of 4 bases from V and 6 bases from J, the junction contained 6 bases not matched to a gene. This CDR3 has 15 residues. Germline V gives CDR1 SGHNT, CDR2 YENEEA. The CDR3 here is CASSSGTGNSGELFF. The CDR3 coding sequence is TGTGCCAGCAGCTCCGGGACAGGGAATTCCGGGGAGCTGTTTTTT.

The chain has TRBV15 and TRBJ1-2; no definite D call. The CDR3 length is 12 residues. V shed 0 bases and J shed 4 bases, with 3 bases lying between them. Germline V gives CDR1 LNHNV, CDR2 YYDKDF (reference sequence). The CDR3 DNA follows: TGTGCCACCAGCAGAGACAGCTATGGCTACACCTTC. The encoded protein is CATSRDSYGYTF.

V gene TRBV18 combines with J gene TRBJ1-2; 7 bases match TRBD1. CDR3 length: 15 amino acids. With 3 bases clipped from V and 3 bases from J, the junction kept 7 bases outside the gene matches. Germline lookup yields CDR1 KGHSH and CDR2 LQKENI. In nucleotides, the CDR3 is TGTGCCAGCTCACCCACGGGACAGAAGCACTATGGCTACACCTTC. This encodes CASSPTGQKHYGYTF.

The CDR3 bases are TGTGCCAGCAGCCAAACAGGCCACTCTGGAAACACCATATATTTT. Translation gives CASSQTGHSGNTIYF. The chain joins TRBV3-1 (or the pseudogene TRBV3-2) to TRBJ1-3, with a possible D match to TRBD1 (5 bases). Trimming shortened V by 2 bases and J by 0 bases, and 8 bases separated the two germline ends. Germline V CDR1 and CDR2: LGHDT, YNNKEL (reference sequence). The CDR3 is 15 amino acids.

CDR3 in DNA: TGTGCCACCAGCAGACGTCAGGACAGGTCTGGCTACACCTTC. Its translation: CATSRRQDRSGYTF. The J gene is TRBJ1-2, the V gene TRBV15; 7 nucleotides line up with TRBD1. Germline V gene data show CDR1 as LNHNV and CDR2 as YYDKDF (reference sequence). J gave up 7 bases and V 2 bases, and 7 bases lay outside the gene matches. The CDR3 covers 14 residues.

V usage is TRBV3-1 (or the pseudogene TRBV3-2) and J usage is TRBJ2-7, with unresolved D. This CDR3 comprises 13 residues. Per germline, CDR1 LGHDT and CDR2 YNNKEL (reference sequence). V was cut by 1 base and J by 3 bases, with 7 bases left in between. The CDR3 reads CASSQATYYEQYF. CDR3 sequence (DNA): TGTGCCAGCAGCCAAGCAACCTACTACGAGCAGTACTTC.

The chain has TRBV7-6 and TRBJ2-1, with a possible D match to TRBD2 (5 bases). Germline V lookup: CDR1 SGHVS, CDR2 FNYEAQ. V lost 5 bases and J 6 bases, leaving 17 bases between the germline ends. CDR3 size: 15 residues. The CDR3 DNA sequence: TGTGCCAGCAGCGCCCACCTCTTCCGGGGCAATGAGCAGTTCTTC. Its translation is CASSAHLFRGNEQFF.

In DNA form, the CDR3 reads TGTGCCAGCAGCCCTGGACTAGCGGGAGGCAACGAGCAGTACTTC. Its protein product is CASSPGLAGGNEQYF. The chain recombines TRBV5-5 with TRBJ2-7; 14 bases agree with TRBD2. The V segment lost 4 bases and the J segment 5 bases; nucleotides outside the gene matches: 5. Germline CDR1 and CDR2: SGHKS and YYEKEE (reference sequence). The CDR3 runs to 15 residues. Complete variable domain (other parts from reference TRBV5-5 and TRBJ2-7): DAGVTQSPTHLIKTRGQQVTLRCSPISGHKSVSWYQQVLGQGPQFIFQYYEKEERGRGNFPDRFSARQFPNYSSELNVNALLLGDSALYLCASSPGLAGGNEQYFGPGTRLTVT.

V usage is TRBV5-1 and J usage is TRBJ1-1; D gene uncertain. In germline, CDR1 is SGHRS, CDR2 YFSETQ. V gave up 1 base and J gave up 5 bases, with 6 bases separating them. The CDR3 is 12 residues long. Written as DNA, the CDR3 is TGCGCCAGCAGCTTGTCGCAGACTGAAGCTTTCTTT. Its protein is CASSLSQTEAFF.

CDR3 DNA sequence: TGTGCCAGTAGTATAGGTCCTAGCGGGGCGTCGGATGAGCAGTTCTTC. Amino acids: CASSIGPSGASDEQFF. This chain connects TRBV19 to TRBJ2-1; 9 positions match TRBD2. V dropped 1 base and J dropped 8; count of bases not matched to a gene: 9. The CDR3 covers 16 residues. The germline gives CDR1 LNHDA, CDR2 SQIVND (reference sequence).

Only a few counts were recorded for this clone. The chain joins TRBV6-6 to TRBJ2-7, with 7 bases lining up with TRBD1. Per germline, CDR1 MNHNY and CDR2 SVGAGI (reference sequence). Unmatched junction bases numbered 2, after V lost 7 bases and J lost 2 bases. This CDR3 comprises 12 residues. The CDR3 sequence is CASTQGAYEQYF. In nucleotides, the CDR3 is TGTGCCAGCACGCAGGGGGCCTACGAGCAGTACTTC.

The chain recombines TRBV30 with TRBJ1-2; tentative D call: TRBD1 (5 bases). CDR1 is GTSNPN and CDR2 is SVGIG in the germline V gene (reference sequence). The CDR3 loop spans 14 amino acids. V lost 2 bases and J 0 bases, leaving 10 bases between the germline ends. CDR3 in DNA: TGTGCCTGGAGTCGACAGCAAACTAACTATGGCTACACCTTC. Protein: CAWSRQQTNYGYTF.